This paragraph covers one TCR beta chain sequence. In the PCR, 60 Vbeta and 13 Jbeta primers were used. Assay used: immunoSEQ multiplex PCR; TCRdb lists only in-frame clones, some missing. Here the sample spans fewer than 200,000 clones, approximately 71% being singletons. When sampled, the donors appeared nominally healthy, though they likely had unrecorded immune exposures. The sample originates from a study of cytomegalovirus exposure and HLA in healthy donors. Study-level information: A previous analysis identified 95 million to 120 million unique TCR beta sequences derived from some 170 million T cells.

V was shortened by 5 bases and J by 6 bases, with 11 bases between the two germline ends. The CDR3 consists of 12 residues. Germline V gives CDR1 GTSNPN, CDR2 SVGIG (reference sequence). Sequencing used PBMCs. The sequence was obtained from a woman in her late teens or twenties in good health and CMV-seropositive. The chain combines TRBV30 with TRBJ2-1, with D possibly being TRBD2 (6 bases). CDR3 nucleotides: TGTGCCTGGGGGACTCAAACCAATGAGCAGTTCTTC. Encoded protein: CAWGTQTNEQFF.